Each of the 24 T cell receptor beta chains below was sequenced from the same sample in a study of cytomegalovirus exposure and HLA in healthy donors. Clones were read by immunoSEQ multiplex PCR, and TCRdb kept only the in-frame ones, dropping some. This table holds over 100,000 clones, about nine tenths found once. The specimen sequenced was PBMCs. All receptors come from a man younger than 40 in good health and CMV-seronegative.

In this sample, this clone turned up once. The chain couples TRBV5-1 to TRBJ2-5; TRBD1 agrees at 7 bases. The ends lost 1 base at V and 9 bases at J; junction bases unmatched: 6. The germline CDR1 and CDR2 sequences are SGHRS and YFSETQ. This CDR3 has 13 amino acids. CDR3 protein: CASSLPQGWAQYF. The CDR3 DNA reads as TGCGCCAGCAGCTTGCCACAGGGGTGGGCCCAGTACTTC.

The V gene is TRBV18, the J gene TRBJ2-1, with D possibly TRBD2 on 6 matching bases. Germline assignment: CDR1 KGHSH and CDR2 LQKENI. The CDR3 loop spans 14 amino acids. V lost 8 bases to trimming and J lost 2 bases, with 13 bases between them. CDR3: CASTPGLTYNEQFF. The DNA for the CDR3 is TGTGCCAGCACCCCCGGACTAACCTACAATGAGCAGTTCTTC.

The V and J genes are TRBV14 and TRBJ1-1; no firm D call. The CDR3 extends over 13 amino acids. The germline V gene has CDR1 SGHDN and CDR2 FVKESK. Trimming cost V 4 bases and J 0 bases, with 6 bases left between them. CDR3 residues: CASSLHLNTEAFF. In DNA, the CDR3 is TGTGCCAGCAGCCTACACCTGAACACTGAAGCTTTCTTT.

The chain has TRBV5-1 and TRBJ1-1; D possibly corresponds to TRBD1 (6 bases). The CDR3 contains 12 residues. Between the trimmed V and J ends, which lost 6 bases and 8 bases, there was a span of 14 bases. Germline V gene data show CDR1 as SGHRS and CDR2 as YFSETQ. CDR3 nucleotides: TGCGCCAGCACATCCGCCGGGACAGAAGCTTTCTTT. Translating gives CASTSAGTEAFF.

V gene TRBV4-3 combines with J gene TRBJ1-2; possibly TRBD1 for D (5 bases). The V gene lost 0 bases and the J gene lost 2 bases, with 10 bases spanning the gap. There are 15 residues in the CDR3. The germline CDR1 and CDR2 sequences are LGHNA and YSLEER. The CDR3 region has the DNA TGCGCCAGCAGCCAAGATCGTGGGGGGAACTATGGCTACACCTTC. It encodes CASSQDRGGNYGYTF.

The CDR3 spells CASSKQGPTSYEQYF. The CDR3 DNA follows: TGTGCCAGCAGTAAACAGGGGCCCACTTCCTACGAGCAGTACTTC. The chain links TRBV28 to TRBJ2-7, with TRBD1 matching over 7 bases. The CDR3 loop spans 15 amino acids. V lost 5 bases, J lost 1 base, and 8 bases stayed unmatched. The V gene's germline CDR1 is MDHEN and CDR2 SYDVKM.

This chain uses TRBV2 with TRBJ1-2; TRBD1 is a possible D gene (6 bases). The V gene's germline CDR1 is SNHLY and CDR2 FYNNEI. CDR3 size: 15 residues. Trimming removed 6 bases at V and 0 bases at J, with 14 bases between. CDR3 sequence reads: CASRRQAVANYGYTF. DNA for the CDR3: TGTGCCAGCAGGCGACAGGCGGTCGCTAACTATGGCTACACCTTC.

The chain links TRBV28 to TRBJ2-5, with 11 bases lining up with TRBD2. CDR1 is MDHEN, CDR2 SYDVKM, per germline. Trimming cost V 5 bases and J 5 bases; bases outside gene matches: 10. CDR3 size: 16 residues. CDR3 sequence: CASSTHLAGGAETQYF. The CDR3 DNA is TGTGCCAGCAGTACCCACCTAGCGGGGGGCGCGGAGACCCAGTACTTC.

The chain has TRBV19 and TRBJ2-3, with D possibly TRBD1 on 6 matching bases. Germline assignment: CDR1 LNHDA and CDR2 SQIVND (reference sequence). V was shortened by 11 bases and J by 2 bases, with 17 bases between the two germline ends. This CDR3 is built from 14 residues. CDR3 sequence (DNA): TGTGCCGGGTTGGCAGGGGACAACACAGATACGCAGTATTTT. Amino acid sequence: CAGLAGDNTDTQYF.

The V call is TRBV7-9, the J call TRBJ1-4; D perhaps matches TRBD1 (5 bases). The CDR3 has 15 amino acids. V lost 7 bases and J lost 3, with 15 bases in between. Germline V gene lookup returns CDR1 SEHNR and CDR2 FQNEAQ (reference sequence). CDR3 loop: CASTLQGAANEKLFF. In DNA form, the CDR3 reads TGTGCCAGCACCCTACAAGGGGCGGCTAATGAAAAACTGTTTTTT.

This chain uses TRBV10-3 with TRBJ1-5; D is unclear. The germline V gene encodes CDR1 ENHRY and CDR2 SYGVKD. CDR3 length: 14 residues. V was clipped by 10 bases and J by 1 base, with 14 bases between them. The CDR3 DNA follows: TGTGCCACTTCGGCGTCGGAGAGCAATCAGCCCCAGCATTTT. It translates to CATSASESNQPQHF.

The rearrangement joins TRBV5-1 to TRBJ1-4; 8 bases line up with TRBD1. After removal of 6 bases from V and 6 bases from J, the junction contained 4 bases not matched to a gene. Germline CDR1 and CDR2: SGHRS and YFSETQ. This CDR3 region has 13 residues. CDR3: CASTETGDEKLFF. CDR3 nucleotides: TGCGCCAGCACGGAGACAGGGGATGAAAAACTGTTTTTT.

With respect to this clone: Different DNA sequences within this sample yield the same CDR3. V usage is TRBV28 and J usage is TRBJ1-2; D is undetermined. CDR3 size: 13 residues. Trimming took off 5 bases at V and 1 base at J, with 8 bases between the two ends. Germline CDR1 and CDR2: MDHEN and SYDVKM. CDR3: CASSLGLNYGYTF. Written as DNA, the CDR3 is TGTGCCAGCAGTCTGGGCCTTAACTATGGCTACACCTTC.

V and J are TRBV5-1 and TRBJ2-7, with 7 bases fitting TRBD1. CDR1 SGHRS and CDR2 YFSETQ come from the germline V gene. The V and J ends lost 0 bases and 0 bases, in that order; junction bases with no gene match: 3. This CDR3 is 15 amino acids long. CDR3 sequence reads: CASSLEGTDSYEQYF. DNA for the CDR3: TGCGCCAGCAGCTTGGAGGGGACAGACTCCTACGAGCAGTACTTC.

V usage is TRBV7-2 and J usage is TRBJ2-1; 10 bases agree with TRBD1. The junction had 5 bases not matched to a gene; V was cut back by 5 bases and J by 4 bases. This CDR3 contains 15 residues. CDR1 and CDR2 from the germline V gene are SGHTA and FQGNSA. The chain's CDR3 is CASSRTGGRYNEQFF. In DNA form, the CDR3 reads TGTGCCAGCAGCCGGACAGGGGGGAGATACAATGAGCAGTTCTTC. Looking up the rest from reference TRBV7-2 and TRBJ2-1 gives the full variable domain: GAGVSQSPSNKVTEKGKDVELRCDPISGHTALYWYRQSLGQGLEFLIYFQGNSAPDKSGLPSDRFSAERTGGSVSTLTIQRTQQEDSAVYLCASSRTGGRYNEQFFGPGTRLTVL.

This clone occurred a few times. The chain joins TRBV28 to TRBJ2-7; tentatively, D is TRBD1 (6 bases). The CDR3 contains 13 residues. Germline CDR1 MDHEN, CDR2 SYDVKM. V lost 9 bases, J lost 1 base, and 13 bases lay in between. The CDR3 nucleotides read TGTGCCAGTTTACAGGGTCGGTCCTACGAGCAGTACTTC. Its protein is CASLQGRSYEQYF.

V and J are TRBV5-1 and TRBJ1-4; TRBD1 agrees at 10 bases. In germline, CDR1 is SGHRS, CDR2 YFSETQ. The V segment lost 0 bases and the J segment 8 bases; nucleotides outside the gene matches: 7. The CDR3 totals 16 residues. The CDR3 region has the DNA TGCGCCAGCAGCTTGGCCGGGGGACAGGGGAGGGAAAAACTGTTTTTT. Translation gives CASSLAGGQGREKLFF. Full variable domain (outside the CDR3, taken from reference TRBV5-1 and TRBJ1-4): KAGVTQTPRYLIKTRGQQVTLSCSPISGHRSVSWYQQTPGQGLQFLFEYFSETQRNKGNFPGRFSGRQFSNSRSEMNVSTLELGDSALYLCASSLAGGQGREKLFFGSGTQLSVL.

This clone showed up just once. The rearrangement links TRBV4-3 to TRBJ2-7, with TRBD2 as a possible D gene (5 bases). In germline, CDR1 is LGHNA, CDR2 YSLEER. There are 15 residues in the CDR3. V was cut by 0 bases and J by 2 bases, with 11 bases left in between. CDR3: CASSQDRGLTYEQYF. DNA of the CDR3: TGCGCCAGCAGCCAAGACCGCGGGCTGACCTACGAGCAGTACTTC.

The CDR3 coding sequence is TGTGCCAGCAGTGAGCGGGGGGCTTACAATGAGCAGTTCTTC. Protein sequence: CASSERGAYNEQFF. The chain uses TRBV6-4 and TRBJ2-1; 8 bases line up with TRBD2. CDR3 length equals 14 residues. Germline V gene data show CDR1 as MRHNA and CDR2 as SNTAGT. Unmatched junction bases numbered 2, after V lost 3 bases and J lost 4 bases.

The chain is built from TRBV7-6 and TRBJ2-5, with TRBD2 as a possible D gene (5 bases). Per germline, CDR1 SGHVS and CDR2 FNYEAQ. Trimming took off 0 bases at V and 9 bases at J, with 11 bases between the two ends. The CDR3 totals 13 residues. This chain's CDR3 is CASSLAQAAAQYF. CDR3 DNA: TGTGCCAGCAGCTTAGCGCAAGCGGCGGCCCAGTACTTC.

This clone came up once. The chain employs TRBV11-2 and TRBJ2-7; weak D call: TRBD2 (7 bases). Germline V CDR1 and CDR2: SGHAT, FQNNGV. With 4 bases removed from V and 4 bases from J, the gap between germline ends came to 20 bases. The CDR3 totals 16 residues. The DNA of the CDR3 is TGTGCCAGCAGCTCGCCCGCGGGGGCCTCCGTTTACGAGCAGTACTTC. Amino acid sequence: CASSSPAGASVYEQYF.

The genes are TRBV28 and TRBJ2-1; perhaps TRBD1 as D (5 bases). This CDR3 is 18 amino acids long. CDR1 and CDR2 from the germline V gene are MDHEN and SYDVKM. V lost 1 base to trimming and J lost 2 bases, with 18 bases between them. CDR3: CASSLYLQAVLTYNEQFF. CDR3 sequence (DNA): TGTGCCAGCAGTTTATATCTACAGGCAGTGTTAACCTACAATGAGCAGTTCTTC.

This clone came up once. The J gene is TRBJ1-2, the V gene TRBV7-9; TRBD1 aligns across 8 bases. The CDR3 totals 19 residues. Germline-derived CDR1 and CDR2 are SEHNR and FQNEAQ (reference sequence). Unmatched junction bases numbered 18, after V lost 1 base and J lost 5 bases. The CDR3 loop is CASSLGAHRAGGEMYGYTF. The DNA of the CDR3 is TGTGCCAGCAGCTTAGGGGCCCACAGGGCAGGGGGCGAGATGTATGGCTACACCTTC.

The chain carries TRBV28 and TRBJ1-5; D remains ambiguous. The V and J ends lost 5 bases and 0 bases respectively, with 8 bases between them. This CDR3 contains 14 residues. CDR1 and CDR2 from the germline V gene are MDHEN and SYDVKM. The CDR3 DNA sequence: TGTGCCAGCAGTCGCGCTTATAGCAATCAGCCCCAGCATTTT. Translation gives CASSRAYSNQPQHF.